A selection of T cell receptor beta chains follows, all from one sample in a study of CD8 T cells in ankylosing spondylitis. TCRdb fed the 5' RACE reads into MiXCR, producing one record per CDR3 protein. The sample lists 400,000 to 450,000 distinct CDR3 sequences; over 15% were seen once. The sequencing sample was made of blood, either unsorted or a sorted T cell fraction (not recorded which). The origin of the receptors is a male donor with ankylosing spondylitis. Each CDR3 is given with its conserved first and last residue. A D gene is named only where the DNA matches it firmly. The size entry is marked missing in some rows and otherwise reads once, few, many or a size class.

D: NA
size: few
V: TRBV14
J: TRBJ1-1
DNA: TGTGCCAGCAGCCAAATGACGGGGCTGAAAGCTTTCTTT
CDR3: CASSQMTGLKAFF

D: TRBD2
size: NA
V: TRBV6-2/TRBV6-3
J: TRBJ2-2
DNA: TGTGCCAGCAGACCCGGGGGGGGGCTAGCATTACCTACGAACACCGGGGAGCTGTTTTTT
CDR3: CASRPGGGLALPTNTGELFF

D: NA
size: NA
V: TRBV6-1
J: TRBJ1-1
DNA: TGTGCCAGCAGCCTATGGCGGGGGGGGGTAAGCACTGAAGCTTTCTTT
CDR3: CASSLWRGGVSTEAFF

D: NA
size: NA
V: TRBV6-2/TRBV6-3
J: TRBJ1-4
DNA: TGTGCCAGCAGTTACCAGGGAAGTGAAAAACTGTTTTTT
CDR3: CASSYQGSEKLFF

D: TRBD2
size: NA
V: TRBV7-8
J: TRBJ2-2
DNA: TGTGCCAGCAGCCCAGGGTTAGCGGGAGGAGCGAACACCGGGGAGCTGTTTTTT
CDR3: CASSPGLAGGANTGELFF

D: NA
size: many
V: TRBV20-1
J: TRBJ1-2
DNA: TGCAGTGCTAGGGGACTCCAGGCTAACTATGGCTACACCTTC
CDR3: CSARGLQANYGYTF

D: NA
size: NA
V: TRBV5-1
J: TRBJ1-6
DNA: TGCGCCAGCAGCACTGGACCCAATTCACCCCTCCACTTT
CDR3: CASSTGPNSPLHF

D: NA
size: few
V: TRBV11-2
J: TRBJ1-2
DNA: TGTGCCAGCAGCTTAGAGGGTGGCCCGAGGTACACCTTC
CDR3: CASSLEGGPRYTF

D: TRBD2
size: NA
V: TRBV15
J: TRBJ2-5
DNA: TGTGCCACCAGCAGAGTGAGGGCTGGAGCGGGGGAGACCCAGTACTTC
CDR3: CATSRVRAGAGETQYF

D: NA
size: NA
V: TRBV5-4
J: TRBJ2-1
DNA: TGTGCCAGCAGCTTCGCCGGGACGAGCTCCTACAATGAGCAGTTCTTC
CDR3: CASSFAGTSSYNEQFF

D: TRBD1
size: NA
V: TRBV7-9
J: TRBJ1-1
DNA: TGTGCCAGCAGCCGTAGGACAGGGGCCCTAAACACTGAAGCTTTCTTT
CDR3: CASSRRTGALNTEAFF

D: NA
size: NA
V: TRBV6-1
J: TRBJ1-2
DNA: TGTGCCAGCAGTACCGGACCCATCCCAAGTGGCTACACCTTC
CDR3: CASSTGPIPSGYTF

D: NA
size: NA
V: TRBV28
J: TRBJ1-4
DNA: TGTGCCAGCAGCCGACCCGTCGGTGAAAAACTGTTTTTT
CDR3: CASSRPVGEKLFF

D: TRBD1
size: NA
V: TRBV11-3
J: TRBJ2-5
DNA: TGTGCCAGCAGCCCCGACAGGGTAAAAGAGACCCAGTACTTC
CDR3: CASSPDRVKETQYF

D: NA
size: NA
V: TRBV11-3
J: TRBJ1-2
DNA: TGTGCCAGCAGCTTAAAGTTGGCCCTCCTGAACTATGGCTACACCTTC
CDR3: CASSLKLALLNYGYTF

D: TRBD1
size: NA
V: TRBV3-1
J: TRBJ1-1
DNA: TGTGCCAGCAGCCACGCCGGGACAGGGGAGACTGAAGCTTTCTTT
CDR3: CASSHAGTGETEAFF

D: NA
size: NA
V: TRBV5-6
J: TRBJ2-1
DNA: TGTGCCAGCAGCTTGGGGACACGGTACAATGAGCAGTTCTTC
CDR3: CASSLGTRYNEQFF

D: NA
size: few
V: TRBV20-1
J: TRBJ1-1
DNA: TGCAGTGCTAGAGGGAGCATGAACACTGAAGCTTTCTTT
CDR3: CSARGSMNTEAFF

D: NA
size: NA
V: TRBV9
J: TRBJ2-3
DNA: TGTGCCAGCAGCGTTGAGGGAGAACCCCCAGATACGCAGTATTTT
CDR3: CASSVEGEPPDTQYF

D: TRBD1
size: NA
V: TRBV10-2
J: TRBJ1-6
DNA: TGCGCCAGCAATTCCGGGACAGGGGGGCTTAATTCACCCCTCCACTTT
CDR3: CASNSGTGGLNSPLHF

D: NA
size: once
V: TRBV4-1
J: TRBJ2-2
DNA: TGCGCCACCGGCAACGGGGCCCGCACCGGGGAGCTGTTTTTT
CDR3: CATGNGARTGELFF

D: TRBD2
size: few
V: TRBV6-5
J: TRBJ2-2
DNA: TGTGCCAGCAGTTCCCCGGGACTAGCGCCCGGGGAGCTGTTTTTT
CDR3: CASSSPGLAPGELFF

D: NA
size: few
V: TRBV20-1
J: TRBJ1-3
DNA: TGCAGTGCGGGGGGGGGGACACCTGGAAACACCATATATTTT
CDR3: CSAGGGTPGNTIYF

D: NA
size: NA
V: TRBV3-1
J: TRBJ2-3
DNA: TGTGCCAGCAGCCAAACCAGAACACCGAGGGGGAGGGCAGATACGCAGTATTTT
CDR3: CASSQTRTPRGRADTQYF

D: TRBD1
size: few
V: TRBV12-3/TRBV12-4
J: TRBJ2-2
DNA: TGTGCCAGCAGTTTGCACAGGGGAAAGGCCGGGGAGCTGTTTTTT
CDR3: CASSLHRGKAGELFF

D: NA
size: NA
V: TRBV10-3
J: TRBJ1-2
DNA: TGTGCCATCAGGGTGGATGGGGGACCCTATGGCTACACCTTC
CDR3: CAIRVDGGPYGYTF

D: NA
size: few
V: TRBV5-1
J: TRBJ2-6
DNA: TGCGCCGCCGTGGGCAGCTTGTGGTCGTCTGGGGCCAACGTCCTGACTTTC
CDR3: CAAVGSLWSSGANVLTF